One sample yielded the 23 T cell receptor beta chains listed below, sequenced in a study of identical twins. TCRdb re-called the 5' RACE reads with MiXCR, one entry per CDR3 protein. The sample records just over 450,000 distinct CDR3 sequences, approximately 15% being singletons. These data were likewise used in another study, on yellow fever vaccine responses in identical twins.

What was sequenced was CD4+ T cells sorted from blood. The origin of the receptors is a woman aged 18-30 years in good health.

The rearrangement joins TRBV3-1 to TRBJ2-1; D is undetermined. Germline V gene data show CDR1 as LGHDT and CDR2 as YNNKEL (reference sequence). The V end was cut by 2 bases, the J end by 2 bases, with 16 bases between. CDR3 length: 17 residues. The CDR3 is CASSQLVGPDPYNEQFF. The CDR3 DNA reads as TGTGCCAGCAGCCAATTAGTAGGCCCAGATCCCTACAATGAGCAGTTCTTC.

The J gene is TRBJ2-2, the V gene TRBV10-3; D is possibly TRBD2 (6 bases). The CDR3 has 14 residues. Germline CDR1 and CDR2: ENHRY and SYGVKD. The germline V and J ends were trimmed by 2 bases and 7 bases, with 11 bases remaining between them. DNA for the CDR3: TGTGCCATCAGTGAGACTAGCATCCTCGGGGAGCTGTTTTTT. This encodes CAISETSILGELFF.

This clonotype was observed a few times. The chain carries TRBV5-4 and TRBJ2-1; TRBD2 might be the D (6 bases). The CDR3 is 16 amino acids. Germline V gives CDR1 SGHNT, CDR2 YYREEE (reference sequence). Trimming took off 4 bases at V and 0 bases at J, with 14 bases between the two ends. CDR3 bases: TGTGCCAGCAGCCCAATTTTCGGGAGCTCCTACAATGAGCAGTTCTTC. Translation gives CASSPIFGSSYNEQFF.

This chain links TRBV5-1 with TRBJ1-1; D uncertain. The V and J ends lost 7 bases and 0 bases respectively, with 16 bases between them. CDR1 and CDR2 from the germline V gene are SGHRS and YFSETQ. The CDR3 extends over 15 amino acids. The CDR3: CASGSDGRMNTEAFF. CDR3 coding DNA: TGCGCCAGCGGATCGGACGGACGGATGAACACTGAAGCTTTCTTT.

The chain carries TRBV30 and TRBJ2-5; D is unclear. CDR1 GTSNPN and CDR2 SVGIG come from the germline V gene (reference sequence). V was cut by 3 bases and J by 5 bases, with 7 bases left in between. The CDR3 is 11 amino acids. This CDR3 reads CAWSEKETQYF. DNA of the CDR3: TGTGCCTGGAGCGAGAAGGAGACCCAGTACTTC.

J is TRBJ2-5 and V is TRBV20-1; D gene uncertain. This CDR3 is built from 11 residues. Trimming cost V 8 bases and J 7 bases, with 14 bases left between them. Per the germline V gene, CDR1 is DFQATT and CDR2 is SNEGSKA (reference sequence). CDR3 coding DNA: TGCAGTTCAGCACGGAAAGGGACCCAGTACTTC. Its translation: CSSARKGTQYF.

A few counts support this clonotype. The chain recombines TRBV9 with TRBJ2-7, with 10 bases matching TRBD1. Germline CDR1 and CDR2: SGDLS and YYNGEE. V was clipped by 0 bases and J by 1 base; unmatched bases: 1. The CDR3 covers 15 residues. The CDR3 coding sequence is TGTGCCAGCAGCGTAGGGGACAGGGGTTCCTACGAGCAGTACTTC. Protein: CASSVGDRGSYEQYF.

This clonotype has more than one count but fewer than ten. CDR3 DNA sequence: TGTGCCAGCTCCCCGGCCTCCTACAATGAGCAGTTCTTC. Translation: CASSPASYNEQFF. J is TRBJ2-1 and V is TRBV18; D remains unclear. V lost 6 bases and J lost 0, with 6 bases in between. The CDR3 runs to 13 residues. CDR1 and CDR2 (germline): KGHSH, LQKENI. The entire variable domain, with the rest obtained from reference TRBV18 and TRBJ2-1, is as follows: NAGVMQNPRHLVRRRGQEARLRCSPMKGHSHVYWYRQLPEEGLKFMVYLQKENIIDESGMPKERFSAEFPKEGPSILRIQQVVRGDSAAYFCASSPASYNEQFFGPGTRLTVL.

The rearrangement uses TRBV12-3 or TRBV12-4 and TRBJ2-3, with D perhaps matching TRBD1 (6 bases). Trimming removed 6 bases at V and 2 bases at J, with 15 bases between. CDR3 length: 15 residues. The chain's CDR3 is CASSPGGGITDTQYF. The CDR3 nucleotides read TGTGCCAGCAGCCCTGGGGGCGGAATCACAGATACGCAGTATTTT.

This clonotype was seen a few times. The chain carries TRBV12-3 or TRBV12-4 and TRBJ2-3; D not certain. The V end lost 6 bases, the J end lost 3 bases, and 16 bases lay between the germline ends. This CDR3 is 15 amino acids long. This CDR3 is CASRRWGLGTDTQYF. The CDR3 nucleotides are TGTGCCAGCAGGAGATGGGGATTAGGGACAGATACGCAGTATTTT.

This clonotype was counted only a few times. The chain links TRBV20-1 to TRBJ2-1; the match to TRBD2 covers 12 bases. The junction had 2 bases not matched to a gene; V was cut back by 4 bases and J by 4 bases. This CDR3 region has 14 residues. Germline V gene sequence: CDR1 DFQATT, CDR2 SNEGSKA (reference sequence). The CDR3 DNA is TGCAGTGCTATGACTAGCGGGAGTTACAATGAGCAGTTCTTC. Translation: CSAMTSGSYNEQFF.

This clonotype was counted only a few times. The genes are TRBV20-1 and TRBJ1-2, with D tentatively TRBD1 (5 bases). CDR3 length: 14 amino acids. The V end was cut by 6 bases, the J end by 4 bases, with 18 bases between. The germline V gene encodes CDR1 DFQATT and CDR2 SNEGSKA (reference sequence). The CDR3, as DNA: TGCAGTGCGCGGGAATCGGTCAGGGTCTATGGCTACACCTTC. It encodes CSARESVRVYGYTF.

This rearrangement joins TRBV2 to TRBJ2-2; no reliable D call. The V gene lost 5 bases and the J gene lost 5 bases, with 15 bases spanning the gap. Germline lookup yields CDR1 SNHLY and CDR2 FYNNEI. The length of the CDR3 is 15 residues. CDR3 bases: TGTGCCAGCAGTCAACACACGGGCCTTACCGGGGAGCTGTTTTTT. It encodes CASSQHTGLTGELFF.

A note on this clonotype: The junction differs from germline at one of its ends, possibly a read error. The gene calls are TRBV20-1 and TRBJ2-1; 9 bases are shared with TRBD2. The CDR3 extends over 17 amino acids. Germline lookup yields CDR1 DFQATT and CDR2 SNEGSKA (reference sequence). CDR3 loop: CCARDLLLAGVYNEQFF. CDR3 nucleotide sequence: TGCTGTGCTAGAGATCTCCTTTTAGCGGGGGTATACAATGAGCAGTTCTTC.

V is TRBV20-1 and J is TRBJ2-3; TRBD2 might be the D (5 bases). Germline V gene sequence: CDR1 DFQATT, CDR2 SNEGSKA (reference sequence). V dropped 0 bases and J dropped 3 bases, with 10 bases sitting between them. The CDR3 has 14 amino acids. The CDR3 protein is CSARDHLATDTQYF. Written as DNA, the CDR3 is TGCAGTGCTAGAGATCATCTAGCAACAGATACGCAGTATTTT.

This rearrangement joins TRBV20-1 to TRBJ2-7; tentative D call: TRBD1 (6 bases). Trimming removed 5 bases from V and 3 bases from J, with 17 bases in between. The CDR3 length is 14 residues. The germline gives CDR1 DFQATT, CDR2 SNEGSKA (reference sequence). The CDR3 here is CSAGGTGFIYEQYF. The DNA of the CDR3 is TGCAGTGCTGGGGGTACAGGGTTCATCTACGAGCAGTACTTC.

J is TRBJ2-7 and V is TRBV7-2; D not resolved. CDR1 is SGHTA and CDR2 is FQGNSA in the germline V gene. V dropped 8 bases and J dropped 2 bases, with 13 bases sitting between them. The CDR3 spans 13 residues. The CDR3 region is CASRLGPPYEQYF. In DNA form, the CDR3 reads TGTGCCAGCCGTCTAGGCCCCCCCTACGAGCAGTACTTC.

The table lists this clonotype with a few counts. This rearrangement joins TRBV20-1 to TRBJ1-2, with 7 bases identical to TRBD1. V shed 5 bases, J shed 5 bases, and the junction held 14 bases outside the gene matches. Germline CDR1 DFQATT, CDR2 SNEGSKA (reference sequence). The CDR3 loop spans 15 amino acids. The CDR3 sequence is CSAPPPGTATYGYTF. The CDR3 coding sequence is TGCAGTGCTCCTCCCCCCGGGACAGCAACGTATGGCTACACCTTC.

The rearrangement links TRBV7-9 to TRBJ2-3, with D unclear. Germline V gene data show CDR1 as SEHNR and CDR2 as FQNEAQ (reference sequence). CDR3 size: 15 residues. The germline V and J ends were trimmed by 3 bases and 1 base, with 11 bases remaining between them. The DNA for the CDR3 is TGTGCCAGCAGCTTCAACCGGCCGGGCACAGATACGCAGTATTTT. This gives the protein CASSFNRPGTDTQYF.

The rearrangement links TRBV20-1 to TRBJ2-5, with TRBD1 as a possible D gene (5 bases). Per germline, CDR1 DFQATT and CDR2 SNEGSKA (reference sequence). V dropped 7 bases and J dropped 4 bases, with 13 bases sitting between them. This CDR3 has 12 residues. CDR3 amino acids: CSVSGHTETQYF. CDR3 in DNA: TGCAGTGTTTCAGGGCATACAGAGACCCAGTACTTC.

This clonotype was seen many times. The rearrangement links TRBV29-1 to TRBJ2-1; 11 bases align to TRBD2. With 7 bases clipped from V and 13 bases from J, the junction kept 9 bases outside the gene matches. Germline values: CDR1 SQVTM, CDR2 ANQGSEA. The CDR3 spans 12 residues. The CDR3 DNA reads as TGCAGCGCTAGGACTAGCGGGCGGAACCAGTTCTTC. This translates into CSARTSGRNQFF.

There are a few counts of this clonotype. CDR3 region: CASRLAGGRFDTQYF. The CDR3 DNA is TGTGCCAGCAGACTAGCGGGAGGGCGGTTTGATACGCAGTATTTT. The chain recombines TRBV28 with TRBJ2-3; TRBD2 aligns across 13 bases. V gave up 6 bases and J gave up 6 bases; unmatched junction bases: 6. From germline, CDR1 is MDHEN and CDR2 SYDVKM. This CDR3 is built from 15 residues.

This chain connects TRBV30 to TRBJ1-4; D is ambiguous. Per the germline V gene, CDR1 is GTSNPN and CDR2 is SVGIG (reference sequence). This CDR3 has 15 residues. Trimming took off 2 bases at V and 1 base at J, with 11 bases between the two ends. The CDR3 DNA follows: TGTGCCTGGAGTCCCCGCCAGTTAACTAATGAAAAACTGTTTTTT. Its translation: CAWSPRQLTNEKLFF.